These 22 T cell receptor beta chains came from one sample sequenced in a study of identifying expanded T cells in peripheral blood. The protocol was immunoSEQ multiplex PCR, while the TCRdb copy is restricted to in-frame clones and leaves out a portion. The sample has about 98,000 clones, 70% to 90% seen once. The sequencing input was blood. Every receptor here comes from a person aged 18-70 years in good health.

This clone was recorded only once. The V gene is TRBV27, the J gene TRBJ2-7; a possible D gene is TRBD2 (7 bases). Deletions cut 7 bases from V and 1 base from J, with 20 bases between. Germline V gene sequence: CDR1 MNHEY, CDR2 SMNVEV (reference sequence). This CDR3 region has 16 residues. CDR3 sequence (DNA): TGTGCCAGCACCTCAGGGGTGGGGGGGAGATCCTACGAGCAGTACTTC. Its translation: CASTSGVGGRSYEQYF.

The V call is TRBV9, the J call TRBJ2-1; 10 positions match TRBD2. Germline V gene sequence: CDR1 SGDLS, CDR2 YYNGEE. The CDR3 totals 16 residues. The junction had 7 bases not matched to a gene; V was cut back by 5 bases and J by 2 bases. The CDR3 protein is CASREKREGTYNEQFF. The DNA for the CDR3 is TGTGCCAGCAGAGAAAAGCGGGAGGGTACCTACAATGAGCAGTTCTTC.

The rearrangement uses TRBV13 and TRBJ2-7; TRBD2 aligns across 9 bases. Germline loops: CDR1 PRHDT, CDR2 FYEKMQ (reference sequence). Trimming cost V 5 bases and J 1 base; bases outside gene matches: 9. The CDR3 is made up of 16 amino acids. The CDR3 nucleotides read TGTGCCAGCAGCAGCCAGGAGCTAGCGGGATCCTACGAGCAGTACTTC. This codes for CASSSQELAGSYEQYF.

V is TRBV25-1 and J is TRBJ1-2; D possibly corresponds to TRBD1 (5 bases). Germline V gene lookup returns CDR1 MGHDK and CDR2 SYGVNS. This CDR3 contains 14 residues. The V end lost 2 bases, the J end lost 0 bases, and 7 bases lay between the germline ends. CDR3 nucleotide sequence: TGTGCCAGCAGTGAACCAGGGCCTAACTATGGCTACACCTTC. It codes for CASSEPGPNYGYTF.

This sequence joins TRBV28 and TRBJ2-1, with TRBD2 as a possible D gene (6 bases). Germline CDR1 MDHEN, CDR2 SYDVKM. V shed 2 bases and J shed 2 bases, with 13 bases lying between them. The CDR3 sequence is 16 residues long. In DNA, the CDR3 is TGTGCCAGCAGTTTACGGGGCGGGACGGCCTACAATGAGCAGTTCTTC. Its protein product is CASSLRGGTAYNEQFF.

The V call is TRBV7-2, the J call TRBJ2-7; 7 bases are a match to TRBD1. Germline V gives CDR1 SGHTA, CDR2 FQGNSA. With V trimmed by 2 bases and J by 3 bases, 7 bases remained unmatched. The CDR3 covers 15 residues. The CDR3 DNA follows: TGTGCCAGCAGCTTAATACAGGGGTCCCACTACGAGCAGTACTTC. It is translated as CASSLIQGSHYEQYF.

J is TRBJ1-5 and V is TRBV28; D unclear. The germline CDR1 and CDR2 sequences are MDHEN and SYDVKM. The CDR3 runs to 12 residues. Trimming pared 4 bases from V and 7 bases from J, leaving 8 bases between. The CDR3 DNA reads TGTGCCAGCAGTTATGAGGGACAGCCCCAGCATTTT. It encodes CASSYEGQPQHF. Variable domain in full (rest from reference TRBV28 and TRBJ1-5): DVKVTQSSRYLVKRTGEKVFLECVQDMDHENMFWYRQDPGLGLRLIYFSYDVKMKEKGDIPEGYSVSREKKERFSLILESASTNQTSMYLCASSYEGQPQHFGDGTRLSIL.

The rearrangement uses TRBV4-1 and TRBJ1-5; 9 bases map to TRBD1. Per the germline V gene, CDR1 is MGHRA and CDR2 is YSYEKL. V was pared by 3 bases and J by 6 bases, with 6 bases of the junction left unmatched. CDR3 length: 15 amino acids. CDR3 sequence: CASSQAGTGFQPQHF. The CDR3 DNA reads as TGCGCCAGCAGCCAGGCCGGGACAGGGTTTCAGCCCCAGCATTTT.

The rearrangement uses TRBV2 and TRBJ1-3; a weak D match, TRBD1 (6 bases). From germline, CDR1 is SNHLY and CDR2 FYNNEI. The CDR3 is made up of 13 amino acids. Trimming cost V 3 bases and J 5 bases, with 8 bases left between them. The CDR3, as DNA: TGTGCCAGCAGTGATGGACAGAGAAACACCATATATTTT. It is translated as CASSDGQRNTIYF.

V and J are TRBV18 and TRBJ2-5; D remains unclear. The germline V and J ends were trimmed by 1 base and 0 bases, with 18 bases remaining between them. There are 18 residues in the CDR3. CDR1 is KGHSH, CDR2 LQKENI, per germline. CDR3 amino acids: CASSPLVFGQPHQETQYF. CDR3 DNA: TGTGCCAGCTCACCACTAGTTTTTGGGCAGCCCCACCAAGAGACCCAGTACTTC.

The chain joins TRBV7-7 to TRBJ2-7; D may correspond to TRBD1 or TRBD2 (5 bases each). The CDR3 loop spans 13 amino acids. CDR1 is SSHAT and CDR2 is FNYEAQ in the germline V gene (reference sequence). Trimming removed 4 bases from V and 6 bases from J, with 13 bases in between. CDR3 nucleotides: TGTGCCAGCAGCTCGTTTTTGGGGGTCGAGCAGTACTTC. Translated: CASSSFLGVEQYF. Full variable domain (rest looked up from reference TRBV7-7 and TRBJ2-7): GAGVSQSPRYKVTKRGQDVTLRCDPISSHATLYWYQQALGQGPEFLTYFNYEAQPDKSGLPSDRFSAERPEGSISTLTIQRTEQRDSAMYRCASSSFLGVEQYFGPGTRLTVT.

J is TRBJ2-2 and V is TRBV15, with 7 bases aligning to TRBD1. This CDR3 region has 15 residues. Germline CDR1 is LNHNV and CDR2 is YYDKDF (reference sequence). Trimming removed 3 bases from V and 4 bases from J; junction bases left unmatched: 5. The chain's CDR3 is CATSSDRVRTGELFF. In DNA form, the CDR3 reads TGTGCCACCAGCAGCGACAGGGTGCGCACCGGGGAGCTGTTTTTT.

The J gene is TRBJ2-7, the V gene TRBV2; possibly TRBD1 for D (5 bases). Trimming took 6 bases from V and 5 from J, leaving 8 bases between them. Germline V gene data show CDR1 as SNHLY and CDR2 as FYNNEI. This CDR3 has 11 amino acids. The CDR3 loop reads CASRIGDEQYF. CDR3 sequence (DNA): TGTGCCAGCAGGATAGGGGACGAGCAGTACTTC.

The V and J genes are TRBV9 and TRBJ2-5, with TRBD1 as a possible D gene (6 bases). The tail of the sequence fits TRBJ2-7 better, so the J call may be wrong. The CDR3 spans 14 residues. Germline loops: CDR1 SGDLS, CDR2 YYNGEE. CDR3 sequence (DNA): TGTGCCAGCAGCGTAGGGTACAGGGCCCCCGAGCAGTACTTC. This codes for CASSVGYRAPEQYF.

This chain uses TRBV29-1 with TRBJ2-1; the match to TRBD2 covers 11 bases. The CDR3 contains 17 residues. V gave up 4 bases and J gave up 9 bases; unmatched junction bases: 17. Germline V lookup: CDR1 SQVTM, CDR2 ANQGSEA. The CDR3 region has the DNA TGCAGCGTTGTTTCGAGGGAGAGTAGCGGGAGGGCAAGTGAGCAGTTCTTC. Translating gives CSVVSRESSGRASEQFF.

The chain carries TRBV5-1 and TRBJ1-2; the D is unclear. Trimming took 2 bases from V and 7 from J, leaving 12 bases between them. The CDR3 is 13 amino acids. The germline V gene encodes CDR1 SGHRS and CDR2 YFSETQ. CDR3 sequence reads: CASSFTGTSGYTF. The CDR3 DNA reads TGCGCCAGCAGCTTCACGGGTACAAGTGGCTACACCTTC.

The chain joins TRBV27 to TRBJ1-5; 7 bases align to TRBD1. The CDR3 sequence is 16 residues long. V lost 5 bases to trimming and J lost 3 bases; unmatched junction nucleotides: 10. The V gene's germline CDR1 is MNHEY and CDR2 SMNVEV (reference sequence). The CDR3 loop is CASSPAWDSFNQPQHF. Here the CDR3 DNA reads TGTGCCAGCAGTCCGGCCTGGGACAGCTTCAATCAGCCCCAGCATTTT.

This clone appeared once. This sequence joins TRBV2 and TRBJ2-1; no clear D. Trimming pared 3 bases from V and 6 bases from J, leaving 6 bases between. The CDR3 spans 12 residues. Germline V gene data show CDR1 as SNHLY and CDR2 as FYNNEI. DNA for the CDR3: TGTGCCAGCAGTGATTTGGGCAATGAGCAGTTCTTC. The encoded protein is CASSDLGNEQFF.

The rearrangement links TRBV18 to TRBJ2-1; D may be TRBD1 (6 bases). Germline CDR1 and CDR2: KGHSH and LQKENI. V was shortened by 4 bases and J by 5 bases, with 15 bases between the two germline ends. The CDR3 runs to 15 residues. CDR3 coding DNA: TGTGCCAGCTCACACCCGGTGGGGGCTAACAATGAGCAGTTCTTC. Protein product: CASSHPVGANNEQFF.

CDR3 sequence: CASTHQETQYF. For the CDR3, the DNA is TGTGCCAGCACCCACCAAGAGACCCAGTACTTC. The chain couples TRBV6-1 to TRBJ2-5; the D is unclear. This CDR3 is 11 amino acids long. Looked up from germline, CDR1 is MNHNS and CDR2 is SASEGT. V was clipped by 7 bases and J by 0 bases, with 3 bases between them.

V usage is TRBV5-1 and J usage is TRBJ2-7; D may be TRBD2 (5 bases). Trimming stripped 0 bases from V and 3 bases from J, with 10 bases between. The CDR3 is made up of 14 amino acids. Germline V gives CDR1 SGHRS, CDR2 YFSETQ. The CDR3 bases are TGCGCCAGCAGCTTGGGAATAGCGAACTACGAGCAGTACTTC. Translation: CASSLGIANYEQYF. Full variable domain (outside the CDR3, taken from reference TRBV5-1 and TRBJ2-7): KAGVTQTPRYLIKTRGQQVTLSCSPISGHRSVSWYQQTPGQGLQFLFEYFSETQRNKGNFPGRFSGRQFSNSRSEMNVSTLELGDSALYLCASSLGIANYEQYFGPGTRLTVT.

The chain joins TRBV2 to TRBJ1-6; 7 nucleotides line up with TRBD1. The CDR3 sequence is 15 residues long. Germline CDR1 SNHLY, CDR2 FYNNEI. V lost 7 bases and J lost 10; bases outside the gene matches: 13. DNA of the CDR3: TGTGCCAGCACCCTTCTAGAGGGGGCGAGATCACCCCTCCACTTT. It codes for CASTLLEGARSPLHF.